Listed below are T cell receptor beta chains from one sample, sequenced in a study of blood T cells in healthy people across ages. Each CDR3 protein is one row after TCRdb ran MiXCR on the 5' RACE reads. The profile shows fewer than 2 million distinct CDR3 sequences, approximately 40% of them singletons. The sample taken for sequencing was blood. Receptors originate from a human donor in good health. CDR3s include the opening cysteine and the closing phenylalanine or tryptophan. Fields, in order: J gene, clone size, D gene, V gene, CDR3 protein, CDR3 DNA. A D gene is named only where the DNA matches it firmly. Not every row has a clone size; where given, it reads once, few, many or a size class.

TRBJ2-3 . . TRBV4-1 CASSQDGAPADTQYF TGCGCCAGCAGCCAAGACGGCGCCCCGGCAGATACGCAGTATTTT
TRBJ2-5 . . TRBV6-1 CASSPTFTQETQYF TGTGCCAGCAGTCCGACCTTTACCCAAGAGACCCAGTACTTC
TRBJ1-2 . TRBD1 TRBV2 CASSEVLDRLLGYTF TGTGCCAGCAGTGAAGTATTGGACAGGCTTTTAGGCTACACCTTC
TRBJ2-7 few . TRBV29-1 CSAVGSYEQYF TGCAGCGCGGTCGGTTCCTACGAGCAGTACTTC
TRBJ2-7 . . TRBV27 CASSLTGFGPYEQYF TGTGCCAGCAGTCTGACAGGTTTTGGCCCCTACGAGCAGTACTTC
TRBJ2-7 . TRBD1 TRBV2 CASSEGQGGREQYF TGTGCCAGCAGTGAGGGACAGGGAGGTCGCGAGCAGTACTTC
TRBJ1-2 few . TRBV3-1 CASSPGWTYGYTF TGTGCCAGCAGCCCAGGTTGGACGTATGGCTACACCTTC
TRBJ2-7 . TRBD2 TRBV20-1 CSARDRLAASYEQYF TGCAGTGCTAGAGATAGACTAGCGGCATCCTACGAGCAGTACTTC
TRBJ1-2 few TRBD1 TRBV20-1 CSARGTGTSGYTF TGCAGTGCCCGAGGGACAGGGACAAGCGGCTACACCTTC
TRBJ1-5 . TRBD1 TRBV6-6 CASSPRPGGNGQPQHF TGTGCCAGCAGCCCACGGCCAGGGGGCAATGGTCAGCCCCAGCATTTT
TRBJ1-4 . TRBD1 TRBV4-1 CASSKNRGGEKLFF TGCGCCAGCAGCAAAAACAGGGGGGGTGAAAAACTGTTTTTT
TRBJ1-2 few TRBD1 TRBV4-2 CASSQDSGGQGRGYTF TGTGCCAGCAGCCAAGATTCAGGGGGACAGGGGAGAGGCTACACCTTC
TRBJ2-4 . TRBD2 TRBV7-6 CASSLLGLAANEQYF TGTGCCAGCAGCTTATTGGGACTAGCGGCTAATGAGCAGTACTTC
TRBJ1-6 few . TRBV7-9 CASSLRTEGSPLHF TGTGCCAGCAGCTTAAGGACAGAAGGCTCACCCCTCCACTTT
TRBJ2-2 . TRBD2 TRBV9 CASSGSGGLTGELFF TGTGCCAGCAGCGGAAGCGGGGGGCTGACCGGGGAGCTGTTTTTT
TRBJ2-1 . . TRBV5-1 CASSEDGYSYNEQFF TGCGCCAGTAGTGAGGACGGCTACTCCTACAATGAGCAGTTCTTC